What follows are 7 T cell receptor beta chains derived from one specimen sequenced in a study of cytomegalovirus exposure and HLA in healthy donors. A multiplex PCR was run with 60 Vbeta primers and 13 Jbeta primers. Measured with immunoSEQ multiplex PCR; TCRdb has only the in-frame clones, and not every one. This table has 150,000 to 200,000 clones, roughly 80% appearing once. The specimen was PBMCs. The receptors here all came from a man aged 35-49 years in good health and CMV-seronegative.

The rearrangement uses TRBV25-1 and TRBJ2-5, with 11 bases fitting TRBD2. In germline, CDR1 is MGHDK, CDR2 SYGVNS. With V trimmed by 9 bases and J by 1 base, 16 bases remained unmatched. The CDR3 loop spans 18 amino acids. CDR3 sequence: CASSPLAGAPTPQETQYF. CDR3 bases: TGTGCCAGTTCCCCACTAGCGGGGGCACCGACCCCCCAAGAGACCCAGTACTTC.

This clone was detected only a few times. A read error may produce the germline difference seen at one junction end. The J gene is TRBJ2-3, the V gene TRBV11-1, with 9 bases fitting TRBD2. Per the germline V gene, CDR1 is SGHAT and CDR2 is FQDESV (reference sequence). The CDR3 has 15 amino acids. CDR3: CASSLAGAPTDTQYF. The CDR3 bases are TGTGCCAGCAGTTTAGCGGGGGCCCCCACAGATACGCAGTATTTT.

This clone has only one observation. This rearrangement joins TRBV5-6 to TRBJ2-2; perhaps TRBD1 as D (6 bases). Germline CDR1 is SGHDT and CDR2 is YYEEEE. V was shortened by 0 bases and J by 3 bases, with 12 bases between the two germline ends. CDR3 size: 16 residues. The CDR3: CASSLGQGTDTGELFF. Written as DNA, the CDR3 is TGTGCCAGCAGCTTGGGGCAGGGGACGGACACCGGGGAGCTGTTTTTT.

This chain uses TRBV13 with TRBJ2-4; possibly TRBD2 for D (6 bases). This CDR3 comprises 17 residues. Germline V gene lookup returns CDR1 PRHDT and CDR2 FYEKMQ (reference sequence). Trimming removed 0 bases at V and 0 bases at J, with 12 bases between. CDR3 bases: TGTGCCAGCAGCTTAGGCCTGGGAGGCCTAGCCAAAAACATTCAGTACTTC. Protein product: CASSLGLGGLAKNIQYF.

The chain combines TRBV11-2 with TRBJ2-6; a weak D match, TRBD2 (5 bases). This CDR3 is 15 amino acids long. Per germline, CDR1 SGHAT and CDR2 FQNNGV. V was clipped by 5 bases and J by 2 bases, with 10 bases between them. CDR3 residues: CASSPPGAGANVLTF. The CDR3, as DNA: TGTGCCAGCAGCCCCCCCGGGGCTGGGGCCAACGTCCTGACTTTC.

This clone came up a few times. The rearrangement uses TRBV6-1 and TRBJ1-6, with 8 bases lining up with TRBD1. The V gene's germline CDR1 is MNHNS and CDR2 SASEGT. J gave up 4 bases and V 3 bases, and 8 bases lay outside the gene matches. The CDR3 length is 17 residues. The CDR3 loop is CASSDPGTGVYNSPLHF. The CDR3 DNA is TGTGCCAGCAGTGATCCCGGGACAGGAGTTTATAATTCACCCCTCCACTTT.

The chain uses TRBV4-1 and TRBJ2-1; perhaps TRBD1 as D (7 bases). The CDR3 has 17 residues. V was cut by 0 bases and J by 2 bases, with 14 bases left in between. Germline V gene data show CDR1 as MGHRA and CDR2 as YSYEKL. The CDR3 is CASSQEGGGGPYNEQFF. In DNA, the CDR3 is TGCGCCAGCAGCCAAGAAGGTGGAGGGGGCCCCTACAATGAGCAGTTCTTC.